These T cell receptor beta chains were read from a single sample in a study of patients and donors after allogeneic stem cell transplantation. TCRdb re-called the RT-PCR reads through MiXCR, storing one row per CDR3 protein. The table includes under 200,000 distinct CDR3 sequences, 30% detected once. The specimen sequenced was blood, either unsorted or a sorted T cell fraction (not recorded which). The receptors here all came from a human donor who was either an allogeneic HSCT recipient or a stem cell or donor lymphocyte infusion donor (not recorded which). It is not recorded whose cells these are; they may come from a transplant donor. The CDR3 runs from the conserved cysteine through the conserved F or W. The order of the fields is V gene, J gene, D gene, clone size, CDR3 length, CDR3 protein, CDR3 DNA. The D gene is left open where the match is weak. Not all rows give a size; the values are once, few, many and, for expanded clones, a class.

>TRBV9|TRBJ1-4|TRBD1|few|17
CASSVAGTGATNEKLFF
TGTGCCAGCAGCGTAGCTGGAACAGGGGCGACTAATGAAAAACTGTTTTTT
>TRBV20-1|TRBJ2-3|.|.|14
CSIHRPKYTDTQYF
TGCAGCATTCACCGGCCGAAGTACACAGATACGCAGTACTTT
>TRBV7-2|TRBJ1-2|.|few|15
CASSLALGPNYGYTF
TGTGCCAGCAGCTTAGCGTTGGGCCCAAACTATGGCTACACCTTC
>TRBV5-1|TRBJ1-4|.|.|15
CASRGRGAPNEKLFF
TGCGCCAGCAGGGGCCGAGGGGCTCCTAATGAAAAACTGTTTTTT
>TRBV24-1|TRBJ2-6|.|.|17
CATSDTVGKAGANVLTF
TGTGCCACCAGTGATACCGTGGGGAAGGCTGGGGCCAACGTCCTGACTTTC
>TRBV20-1|TRBJ1-6|.|few|12
CSARSVAAAFHF
TGCAGTGCTAGATCTGTCGCCGCCGCTTTCCACTTT
>TRBV6-5|TRBJ2-7|.|.|16
CASSYSGGGEFYEQYF
TGTGCCAGCAGTTACTCGGGTGGGGGCGAATTCTACGAGCAGTACTTC
>TRBV12-3/TRBV12-4|TRBJ1-5|.|many|16
CASREDTGGGNQPQHF
TGTGCCTCCCGAGAGGATACTGGAGGGGGCAATCAGCCCCAGCATTTT
>TRBV3-1|TRBJ2-3|.|few|13
CASSPQGPDTQYF
TGTGCCAGCAGCCCCCAGGGGCCAGATACGCAGTATTTT
>TRBV7-2|TRBJ2-5|.|.|15
CASSTTTVIQETQYF
TGTGCCAGCAGCACCACGACGGTAATTCAAGAGACCCAGTACTTC
>TRBV24-1|TRBJ2-5|.|.|17
CATSDIPSGRTQETQYF
TGTGCCACCAGTGACATACCTTCGGGCAGAACACAAGAGACCCAGTACTTC
>TRBV6-5|TRBJ1-1|.|.|13
CASRFPGLGEAFF
TGTGCCAGCAGGTTCCCGGGGCTCGGGGAAGCTTTCTTT
>TRBV5-1|TRBJ1-1|TRBD1|few|14
CASSPGTENTEAFF
TGCGCCAGCAGCCCCGGGACAGAGAACACTGAAGCTTTCTTT
>TRBV28|TRBJ2-1|TRBD2|.|14
CASKGSGRAWEQFF
TGTGCCAGCAAAGGTAGCGGGAGGGCTTGGGAGCAGTTCTTC
>TRBV5-5|TRBJ2-5|TRBD2|.|17
CASNYLAGVPTQETQYF
TGTGCCAGCAACTACCTAGCGGGAGTTCCCACCCAAGAGACCCAGTACTTC
>TRBV5-6|TRBJ1-5|.|many|14
CASSLGHPDQPQHF
TGTGCCAGCAGCTTGGGACATCCCGATCAGCCCCAGCATTTT
>TRBV7-2|TRBJ2-3|TRBD2|few|16
CASSSGLAGKRGTQYF
TGTGCCAGCAGCTCTGGACTAGCGGGAAAGAGGGGTACGCAGTATTTT
>TRBV4-1|TRBJ1-4|.|few|18
CASSQVLLTGLGNEKLFF
TGCGCCAGCAGCCAAGTGCTACTTACCGGACTCGGGAATGAAAAACTGTTTTTT
>TRBV6-2/TRBV6-3|TRBJ2-7|TRBD2|.|17
CASSSLWVAGTSYEQYF
TGTGCCAGCAGTTCCCTTTGGGTAGCGGGTACTTCCTACGAGCAGTACTTC
>TRBV24-1|TRBJ1-4|TRBD1|.|15
CATSDPGTGVEKLFF
TGTGCCACCAGTGACCCCGGGACAGGGGTTGAAAAACTGTTTTTT
>TRBV15|TRBJ1-2|.|few|12
CATSRASYGYTF
TGTGCCACCAGCAGAGCGAGCTATGGCTACACCTTC
>TRBV20-1|TRBJ2-1|.|many|14
CSASVSPGLNEQFF
TGCAGTGCTAGTGTCTCCCCCGGGCTCAATGAGCAGTTCTTC
>TRBV29-1|TRBJ2-5|.|.|11
CSVAGPETQYF
TGCAGCGTTGCGGGTCCGGAGACCCAGTACTTC
>TRBV29-1|TRBJ2-2|TRBD2|.|15
CSVRRGGANTGELFF
TGCAGCGTTCGTCGGGGGGGCGCGAACACCGGGGAGCTGTTTTTT
>TRBV7-9|TRBJ2-3|.|.|19
CASSLAGKAGPDFTDTQYF
TGTGCCAGCAGCTTAGCGGGGAAGGCCGGACCGGATTTCACAGATACGCAGTATTTT
>TRBV29-1|TRBJ1-1|.|.|11
CSVGWETEAFF
TGCAGCGTTGGGTGGGAAACTGAAGCTTTCTTT
>TRBV9|TRBJ2-5|.|.|14
CASSPWRGQETQYF
TGTGCCAGCAGCCCCTGGCGGGGACAAGAGACCCAGTACTTC
>TRBV12-3/TRBV12-4|TRBJ1-5|TRBD1|few|17
CASSLRIGQGANQPQHF
TGTGCCAGCAGTTTGCGTATTGGACAGGGGGCGAATCAGCCCCAGCATTTT
>TRBV4-2|TRBJ2-7|TRBD2|.|15
CASSPLLAVSYEQYF
TGTGCCAGCAGCCCGTTACTAGCGGTCTCCTACGAGCAGTACTTC